The 23 T cell receptor beta chains listed next were all sequenced from one sample in a study of shared clonotypes between healthy human individuals. Sequencing was performed with immunoSEQ multiplex PCR; in TCRdb, only in-frame clones are kept and a portion is missing. Among 300,000 or so clones listed, around 72% were seen once. Sequenced: memory CD4+ T cells sorted from blood. Subset indicated: CD45RA-negative fraction. Every receptor here comes from a young man in good health.

About this clone itself: One end of the junction does not line up with germline, which may come from a read error. The rearrangement links TRBV15 to TRBJ1-2; no clear D gene. The CDR3 covers 13 residues. Germline lookup yields CDR1 LNHNV and CDR2 YYDKDF (reference sequence). CDR3 nucleotides: TGTGCCACCAGGAGAGACGGAAGTTATGGCTACACCTTC. Residues: CATRRDGSYGYTF.

The chain carries TRBV29-1 and TRBJ1-2, with 7 bases that match TRBD1. The CDR3 spans 14 residues. The junction had 13 bases not matched to a gene; V was cut back by 6 bases and J by 6 bases. Per germline, CDR1 SQVTM and CDR2 ANQGSEA. Here the CDR3 DNA reads TGCAGCGTGCTGACAGCACAGGGGCTTGATGGCTACACCTTC. Protein sequence: CSVLTAQGLDGYTF.

This clone was counted between two and nine times. The CDR3 coding sequence is TGTGCCAGTAGTATAGGCGGACAGGGAGAGAACACTGAAGCTTTCTTT. Translating it yields CASSIGGQGENTEAFF. J is TRBJ1-1 and V is TRBV19; 8 bases are shared with TRBD1. Germline V gene lookup returns CDR1 LNHDA and CDR2 SQIVND (reference sequence). Trimming at V came to 1 base and at J to 1 base, leaving 5 bases not matched to a gene. The CDR3 totals 16 residues.

The V gene is TRBV7-8, the J gene TRBJ1-1; D is ambiguous. Between the trimmed V and J ends, which lost 2 bases and 1 base, there was a span of 8 bases. Germline assignment: CDR1 SGHVS and CDR2 FQNEAQ. This CDR3 is built from 14 residues. The CDR3 nucleotides are TGTGCCAGCAGCTTACGGGAGGGGAACACTGAAGCTTTCTTT. Amino acid sequence: CASSLREGNTEAFF.

On this clone: A read error is possible here, since a much larger clone lies one base away. The chain couples TRBV5-5 to TRBJ2-3; D possibly corresponds to TRBD1 (5 bases). Between the trimmed V and J ends, which lost 1 base and 2 bases, there was a span of 8 bases. This CDR3 region has 14 residues. In germline, CDR1 is SGHKS, CDR2 YYEKEE (reference sequence). The CDR3 bases are TGTGCCAGCAGCTTGCCAGGGCACACAGATACGCAGTATTTT. This translates into CASSLPGHTDTQYF.

This chain joins TRBV9 and TRBJ2-1; 8 bases line up with TRBD2. Germline lookup yields CDR1 SGDLS and CDR2 YYNGEE. Trimming removed 0 bases from V and 4 bases from J; junction bases left unmatched: 6. The CDR3 has 16 amino acids. CDR3 sequence (DNA): TGTGCCAGCAGCGTAGGAGGAAGCGGGGGATACAATGAGCAGTTCTTC. Amino acid sequence: CASSVGGSGGYNEQFF.

The CDR3 coding sequence is TGTGCCAGCAGTGGAGCCTTAGCAGGGACAGAGAGCAATCAGCCCCAGCATTTT. Its protein is CASSGALAGTESNQPQHF. The chain carries TRBV6-1 and TRBJ1-5; 7 bases match TRBD1. The CDR3 totals 18 residues. Trimming took 4 bases from V and 1 from J; bases not matched to a gene: 13. Looked up from germline, CDR1 is MNHNS and CDR2 is SASEGT.

Concerning this clone: A much larger clone lies a single base off, so this may be a read error. The chain combines TRBV6-5 with TRBJ2-7; D gene ambiguous. CDR1 and CDR2 from the germline V gene are MNHEY and SVGAGI. V was pared by 5 bases and J by 5 bases, with 7 bases between. The CDR3 spans 11 residues. CDR3 region: CASSTLDEQYF. The CDR3 nucleotides are TGTGCCAGCAGTACCTTGGACGAGCAGTACTTC.

This clone was detected a few times. The chain is built from TRBV28 and TRBJ2-7, with D perhaps TRBD1 (6 bases). V was trimmed by 4 bases and J by 5 bases, leaving 18 bases between them. The CDR3 totals 15 residues. Per the germline V gene, CDR1 is MDHEN and CDR2 is SYDVKM. The CDR3 region has the DNA TGTGCCAGCAGTTCAGAACAGGGTTACGGGCACGAGCAGTACTTC. Translated: CASSSEQGYGHEQYF.

This clone was counted between two and nine times. The chain employs TRBV19 and TRBJ1-5, with 9 bases matching TRBD1. Germline CDR1 and CDR2: LNHDA and SQIVND (reference sequence). The V gene end was trimmed by 7 bases and the J gene end by 4 bases; junction bases not matched to a gene: 5. CDR3 length: 14 amino acids. CDR3 region: CASKRDRANQPQHF. The CDR3 nucleotides read TGTGCCAGTAAAAGGGACAGGGCGAATCAGCCCCAGCATTTT.

The J gene is TRBJ2-1, the V gene TRBV6-1; D is possibly TRBD1 (5 bases). Trimming removed 3 bases at V and 0 bases at J, with 12 bases between. The CDR3 length is 16 residues. Germline values: CDR1 MNHNS, CDR2 SASEGT. The CDR3 region is CASSDPGLSSYNEQFF. CDR3 in DNA: TGTGCCAGCAGTGACCCAGGGCTGAGCTCCTACAATGAGCAGTTCTTC.

The chain uses TRBV19 and TRBJ2-5; 11 bases match TRBD2. Trimming at V came to 4 bases and at J to 4 bases, leaving 2 bases not matched to a gene. Germline assignment: CDR1 LNHDA and CDR2 SQIVND (reference sequence). The CDR3 has 14 amino acids. CDR3 nucleotide sequence: TGTGCCAGTAGTAGGACTAGCGGGCTAGAGACCCAGTACTTC. Its translation is CASSRTSGLETQYF.

The J gene is TRBJ2-3, the V gene TRBV5-1; 11 bases map to TRBD2. Germline V gene sequence: CDR1 SGHRS, CDR2 YFSETQ. Losses at the gene ends were 3 bases for V and 4 bases for J; bases not matched to a gene: 7. The CDR3 is 16 amino acids. For the CDR3, the DNA is TGCGCCAGCAGCTACCTACTAGCGGGAGCTGCAGATACGCAGTATTTT. As protein: CASSYLLAGAADTQYF.

This chain uses TRBV5-1 with TRBJ2-5; D might be TRBD2 (6 bases). Germline CDR1 is SGHRS and CDR2 is YFSETQ. V gave up 3 bases and J gave up 2 bases, with 8 bases separating them. The CDR3 has 13 residues. CDR3 nucleotides: TGCGCCAGCAGCTGGGACTTACAAGAGACCCAGTACTTC. Amino acid sequence: CASSWDLQETQYF.

The chain has TRBV5-1 and TRBJ1-1; possibly TRBD1 for D (6 bases). The ends were cut back, 4 bases at V and 8 bases at J, with 15 bases in the middle. Germline assignment: CDR1 SGHRS and CDR2 YFSETQ. CDR3 length: 13 amino acids. The CDR3 DNA reads as TGCGCCAGCAGCCTGGACAGCTACTTAGAAGCTTTCTTT. It specifies CASSLDSYLEAFF.

The chain carries TRBV5-5 and TRBJ1-4; D call uncertain. Trimming cost V 4 bases and J 7 bases, with 11 bases left between them. The CDR3 covers 13 residues. Germline V gene data show CDR1 as SGHKS and CDR2 as YYEKEE (reference sequence). CDR3 in DNA: TGTGCCAGCAGCCGGCTAGAGGGTGAAAAACTGTTTTTT. Translating it yields CASSRLEGEKLFF.

This chain joins TRBV20-1 and TRBJ2-7; tentative D call: TRBD1 (6 bases). The ends were cut back, 6 bases at V and 7 bases at J, with 10 bases in the middle. Germline V lookup: CDR1 DFQATT, CDR2 SNEGSKA (reference sequence). The CDR3 is made up of 10 amino acids. The CDR3 reads CSASRGEQYF. The CDR3 DNA reads as TGCAGTGCGTCGAGGGGGGAGCAGTACTTC.

The rearrangement uses TRBV2 and TRBJ2-3; 10 bases map to TRBD2. Germline CDR1 and CDR2: SNHLY and FYNNEI. V was clipped by 6 bases and J by 2 bases; unmatched bases: 2. The CDR3 contains 14 residues. The CDR3 loop is CASRAGGPTDTQYF. The CDR3 DNA reads as TGTGCCAGCAGAGCGGGAGGGCCCACAGATACGCAGTATTTT.

The chain couples TRBV4-3 to TRBJ1-2; D possibly corresponds to TRBD1 (5 bases). Germline values: CDR1 LGHNA, CDR2 YSLEER. This CDR3 spans 14 amino acids. Trimming removed 4 bases at V and 4 bases at J, with 13 bases between. CDR3 protein: CASSLGVPSYGYTF. In DNA, the CDR3 is TGCGCCAGCAGCCTGGGGGTCCCCTCCTATGGCTACACCTTC.

The chain joins TRBV30 to TRBJ1-4; D not certain. The V end was cut by 2 bases, the J end by 3 bases, with 10 bases between. The CDR3 spans 14 residues. The germline V gene has CDR1 GTSNPN and CDR2 SVGIG (reference sequence). CDR3 in amino acids: CAWSPWEANEKLFF. The CDR3 region has the DNA TGTGCCTGGAGTCCGTGGGAGGCTAATGAAAAACTGTTTTTT.

As regards this clone: Other nucleotide sequences in the sample specify the same CDR3. V and J are TRBV18 and TRBJ2-5; D not resolved. Germline V gene data show CDR1 as KGHSH and CDR2 as LQKENI. V was trimmed by 3 bases and J by 0 bases, leaving 2 bases between them. The length of the CDR3 is 12 residues. The chain's CDR3 is CASSPDQETQYF. CDR3 DNA: TGTGCCAGCTCACCGGACCAAGAGACCCAGTACTTC.

With regard to this clone: This sample includes further DNA sequences coding for the same CDR3. The V gene is TRBV29-1, the J gene TRBJ1-1, with a possible D match to TRBD1 (5 bases). The V gene lost 4 bases and the J gene lost 0 bases, with 15 bases spanning the gap. Germline assignment: CDR1 SQVTM and CDR2 ANQGSEA. The CDR3 length is 15 residues. In DNA, the CDR3 is TGCAGCGTTGCCCCCGGTTGGGGGATGAACACTGAAGCTTTCTTT. It is translated as CSVAPGWGMNTEAFF.

This chain links TRBV7-8 with TRBJ2-7; TRBD1 is a possible D gene (5 bases). CDR1 SGHVS and CDR2 FQNEAQ come from the germline V gene. This CDR3 contains 14 residues. The V end lost 2 bases, the J end lost 6 bases, and 14 bases lay between the germline ends. Here the CDR3 reads CASSLMASQGEQYF. The CDR3 coding sequence is TGTGCCAGCAGCTTAATGGCTTCTCAGGGCGAGCAGTACTTC.